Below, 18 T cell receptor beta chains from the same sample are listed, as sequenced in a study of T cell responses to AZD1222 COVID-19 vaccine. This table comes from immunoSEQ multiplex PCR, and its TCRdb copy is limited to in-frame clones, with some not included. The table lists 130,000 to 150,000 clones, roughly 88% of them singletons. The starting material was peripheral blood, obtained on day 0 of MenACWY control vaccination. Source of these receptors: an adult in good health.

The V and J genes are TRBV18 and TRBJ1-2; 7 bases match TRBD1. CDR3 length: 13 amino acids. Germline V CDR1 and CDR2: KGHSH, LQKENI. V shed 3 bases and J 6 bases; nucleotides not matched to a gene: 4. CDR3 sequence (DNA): TGTGCCAGCTCACCTAGGGGGCAGGATGGCTACACCTTC. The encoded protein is CASSPRGQDGYTF.

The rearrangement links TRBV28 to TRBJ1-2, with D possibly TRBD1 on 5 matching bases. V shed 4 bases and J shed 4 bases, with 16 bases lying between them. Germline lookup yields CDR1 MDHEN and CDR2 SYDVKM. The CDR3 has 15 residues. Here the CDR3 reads CASSWGRTNLYGYTF. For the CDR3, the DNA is TGTGCCAGCAGTTGGGGGAGGACGAATCTCTATGGCTACACCTTC.

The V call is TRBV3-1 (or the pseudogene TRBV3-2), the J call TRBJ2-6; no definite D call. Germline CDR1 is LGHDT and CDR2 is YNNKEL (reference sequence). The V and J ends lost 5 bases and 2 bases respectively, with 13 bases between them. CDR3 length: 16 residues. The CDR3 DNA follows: TGTGCCAGCAGCGCTCAAAGGACGCCTGGGGCCAACGTCCTGACTTTC. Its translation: CASSAQRTPGANVLTF.

The CDR3 region is CASIEGGSNTEAFF. In DNA form, the CDR3 reads TGTGCCAGCATCGAAGGAGGTTCCAACACTGAAGCTTTCTTT. The rearrangement links TRBV28 to TRBJ1-1; D is unclear. The CDR3 is 14 amino acids. Germline CDR1 is MDHEN and CDR2 is SYDVKM. Between the trimmed V and J ends, which lost 7 bases and 2 bases, there was a span of 14 bases.

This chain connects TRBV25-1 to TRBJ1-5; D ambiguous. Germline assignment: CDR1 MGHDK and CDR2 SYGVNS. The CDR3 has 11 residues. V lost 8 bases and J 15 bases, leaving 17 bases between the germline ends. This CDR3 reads CASRVRGKLHF. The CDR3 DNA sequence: TGTGCCAGCCGTGTACGCGGCAAATTGCATTTT.

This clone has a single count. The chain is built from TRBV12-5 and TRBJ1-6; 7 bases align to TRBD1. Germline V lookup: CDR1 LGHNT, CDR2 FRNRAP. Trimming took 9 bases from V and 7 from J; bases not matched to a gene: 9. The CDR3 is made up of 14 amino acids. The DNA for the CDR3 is TGTGCTAGCGCGATGGGACAGCTAAATTCACCCCTCCACTTT. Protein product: CASAMGQLNSPLHF.

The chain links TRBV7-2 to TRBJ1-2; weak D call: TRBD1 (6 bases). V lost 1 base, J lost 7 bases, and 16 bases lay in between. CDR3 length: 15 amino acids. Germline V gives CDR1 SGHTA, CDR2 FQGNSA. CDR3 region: CASSLGGRGAGGYTF. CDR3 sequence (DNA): TGTGCCAGCAGCTTAGGGGGGCGCGGGGCCGGTGGCTACACCTTC. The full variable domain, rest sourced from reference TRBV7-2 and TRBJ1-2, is GAGVSQSPSNKVTEKGKDVELRCDPISGHTALYWYRQSLGQGLEFLIYFQGNSAPDKSGLPSDRFSAERTGGSVSTLTIQRTQQEDSAVYLCASSLGGRGAGGYTFGSGTRLTVV.

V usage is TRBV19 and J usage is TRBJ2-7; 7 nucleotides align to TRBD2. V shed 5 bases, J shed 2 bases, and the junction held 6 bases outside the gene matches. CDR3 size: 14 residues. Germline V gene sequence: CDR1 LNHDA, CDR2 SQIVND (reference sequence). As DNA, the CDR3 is TGTGCCAGTAGTCCCCCTAGCGGTCCCTACGAGCAGTACTTC. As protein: CASSPPSGPYEQYF.

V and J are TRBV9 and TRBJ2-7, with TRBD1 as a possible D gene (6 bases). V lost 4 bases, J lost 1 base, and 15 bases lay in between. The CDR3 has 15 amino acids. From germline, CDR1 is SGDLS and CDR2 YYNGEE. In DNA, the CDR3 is TGTGCCAGCAGCCCTGGGGGCAGCCAGTCCTACGAGCAGTACTTC. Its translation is CASSPGGSQSYEQYF.

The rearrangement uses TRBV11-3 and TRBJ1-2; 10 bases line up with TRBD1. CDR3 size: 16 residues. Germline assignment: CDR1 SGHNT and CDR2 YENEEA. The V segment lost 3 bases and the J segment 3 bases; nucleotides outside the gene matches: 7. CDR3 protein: CASSFSGTGDDYGYTF. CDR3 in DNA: TGTGCCAGCAGCTTCAGCGGGACAGGGGATGACTATGGCTACACCTTC.

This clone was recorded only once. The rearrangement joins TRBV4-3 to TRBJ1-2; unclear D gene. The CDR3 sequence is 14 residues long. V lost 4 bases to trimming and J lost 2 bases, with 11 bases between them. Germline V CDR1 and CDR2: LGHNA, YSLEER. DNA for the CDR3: TGCGCCAGCAGCCTGGGCCGGAGCAACTATGGCTACACCTTC. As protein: CASSLGRSNYGYTF.

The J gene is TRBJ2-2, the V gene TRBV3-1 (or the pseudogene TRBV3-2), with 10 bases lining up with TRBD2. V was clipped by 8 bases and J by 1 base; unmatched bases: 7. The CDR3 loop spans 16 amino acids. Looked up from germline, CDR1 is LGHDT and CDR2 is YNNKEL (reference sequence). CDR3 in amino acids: CASSRIAGGNTGELFF. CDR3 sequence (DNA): TGTGCCAGCTCCAGGATAGCGGGAGGGAACACCGGGGAGCTGTTTTTT.

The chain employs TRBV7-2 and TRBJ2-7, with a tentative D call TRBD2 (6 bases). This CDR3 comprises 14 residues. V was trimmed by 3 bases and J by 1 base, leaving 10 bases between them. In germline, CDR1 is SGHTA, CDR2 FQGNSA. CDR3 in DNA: TGTGCCAGCAGCTTGCAGGGAGGTTCCTACGAGCAGTACTTC. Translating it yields CASSLQGGSYEQYF.

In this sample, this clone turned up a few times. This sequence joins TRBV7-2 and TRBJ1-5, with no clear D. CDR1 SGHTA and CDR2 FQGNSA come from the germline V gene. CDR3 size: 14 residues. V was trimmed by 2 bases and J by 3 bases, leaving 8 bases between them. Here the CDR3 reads CASSLYSTNQPQHF. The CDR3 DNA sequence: TGTGCCAGCAGCTTATACAGCACCAATCAGCCCCAGCATTTT.

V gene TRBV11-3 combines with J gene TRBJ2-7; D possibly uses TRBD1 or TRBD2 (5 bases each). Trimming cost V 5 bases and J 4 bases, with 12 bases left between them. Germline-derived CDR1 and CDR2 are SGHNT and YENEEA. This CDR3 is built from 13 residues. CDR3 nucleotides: TGTGCCAGCAGCCTCGGGGCCCCTTACGAGCAGTACTTC. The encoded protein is CASSLGAPYEQYF.

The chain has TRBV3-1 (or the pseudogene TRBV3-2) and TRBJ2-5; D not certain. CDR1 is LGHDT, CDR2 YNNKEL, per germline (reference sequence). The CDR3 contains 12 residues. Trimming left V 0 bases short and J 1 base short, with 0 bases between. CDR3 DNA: TGTGCCAGCAGCCAAGACCAAGAGACCCAGTACTTC. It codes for CASSQDQETQYF.

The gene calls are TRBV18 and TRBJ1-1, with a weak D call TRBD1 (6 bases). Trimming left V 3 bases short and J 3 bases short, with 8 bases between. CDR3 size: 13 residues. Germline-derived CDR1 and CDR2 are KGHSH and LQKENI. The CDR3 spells CASSPRGDTEAFF. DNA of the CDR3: TGTGCCAGCTCACCGAGGGGGGACACTGAAGCTTTCTTT.

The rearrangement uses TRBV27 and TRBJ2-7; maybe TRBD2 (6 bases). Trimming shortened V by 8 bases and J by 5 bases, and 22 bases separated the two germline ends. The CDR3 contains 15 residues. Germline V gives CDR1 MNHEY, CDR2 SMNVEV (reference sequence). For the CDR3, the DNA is TGTGCCAGCGGGTTCCTGGGAGGTCCCACCAACGAGCAGTACTTC. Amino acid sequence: CASGFLGGPTNEQYF.